This TCR beta chain was identified during a study of blood T cells in healthy people across ages. Overall study findings and caveats: Both higher diversity and more naive CD4+ cells marked long-lived donors when set against aged donors. Age showed a roughly linear inverse relationship with TCR beta diversity per million T cells.

This clonotype was recorded a few times. Its antigen is still unknown. There were healthy Caucasian individuals from Russia, aged 6 to 90, serving as donors. Every participating donor contributed roughly 10 milliliters of peripheral blood through a draw. Using a J-beta primer mix together with a sample-barcoded 5' primer, a second PCR was run for roughly 6 to 12 cycles. From the 5' RACE reads, TCRdb called clonotypes with MiXCR, one entry per CDR3 protein. Among about 970,000 distinct CDR3 sequences listed, 51% were seen once. The CDR3 has 19 residues. CDR1 SGHRS and CDR2 YFSETQ come from the germline V gene. V lost 0 bases and J lost 9, with 28 bases in between.

The chain links TRBV5-1 to TRBJ2-1; tentative D call: TRBD2 (6 bases). This TCR was sampled from a woman aged 55-70 years in good health. The source material was blood. CDR3 nucleotides: TGCGCCAGCAGCTTGGGCACACTCTCCGGGACTGGGGATTTTGGTGAGCAGTTCTTC. This sequence encodes CASSLGTLSGTGDFGEQFF.